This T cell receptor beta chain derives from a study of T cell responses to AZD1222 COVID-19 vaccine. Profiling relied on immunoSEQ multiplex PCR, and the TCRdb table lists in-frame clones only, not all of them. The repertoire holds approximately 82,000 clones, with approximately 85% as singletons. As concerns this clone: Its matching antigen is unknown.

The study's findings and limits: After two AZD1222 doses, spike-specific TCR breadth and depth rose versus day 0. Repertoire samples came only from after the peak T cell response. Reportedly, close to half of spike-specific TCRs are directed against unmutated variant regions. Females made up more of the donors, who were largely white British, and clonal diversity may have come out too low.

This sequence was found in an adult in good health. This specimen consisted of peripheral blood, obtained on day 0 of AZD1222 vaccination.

CDR3 amino acids: CASSLNSQPQHF. The CDR3 DNA reads TGTGCCAGCAGTTTGAATTCTCAGCCCCAGCATTTT. The chain has TRBV12-3 or TRBV12-4 and TRBJ1-5, with D unresolved. CDR3 length: 12 residues. The V and J ends lost 3 bases and 6 bases respectively, with 6 bases between them.